The TCR beta chain described here comes from a study of response to subunit inactivated influenza vaccine (dated by TCRdb to the late 2010s). Broadly, across the study: Deep quantitative profiling of the T cell receptor repertoire was used in the study to follow responses to a trivalent subunit inactivated influenza vaccine. General findings and caveats noted by the study authors: The authors suggested that each seasonal influenza vaccination may recruit only a limited number of new T cells.

Libraries were prepared through RT-PCR. TCRdb shows the sequencer as Illumina HiSeq 2500. Starting from the raw public reads, TCRdb applied fastp trimming at Q25, assembled clones with MiXCR and retained in-frame beta chains. Here each entry gathers all rows of one CDR3 protein and keeps the most common genes and DNA. The sample table holds 200,000 to 250,000 distinct CDR3 sequences, of which 12% were seen once. The ten largest clones capture about 7.8% of the sample. Of note for this clonotype: No cognate antigen has been identified for it. Within one base of it there is no much larger clone, and no base qualities were kept.

The V end loses 4 bases and the J end loses 4 bases, and a stretch of 10 bases separates them. The germline V gene (reference sequence) yields LNHDA for CDR1 and SQIVND for CDR2. There are 13 amino acids in the CDR3, from cysteine to phenylalanine inclusive. This entry keeps only the CDR3 DNA: 39 bases, framed from base 1. The material was non-naive T cells sorted from PBMCs, obtained around 15 days before vaccination. The sample's cell subset or site, from its label and the paper: memory T cell fraction. Recombination connected TRBV19 to TRBJ1-1; 6 matching bases give a weak D call of TRBD1. This TCR derives from a man aged 50-60 years who received an inactivated influenza vaccine. Donor details come from another sample of the same person, matched by shared clones. In nucleotides, the sequence is TGTGCCAGTAGTAGGAGGGGGATCACTGAAGCTTTCTTT. Its product reads: CASSRRGITEAFF.